These 14 T cell receptor beta chains were all obtained from the same sample, sequenced in a study of control samples from healthy donors and cancer patients (dated by TCRdb to between 2020 and 2021). The library was produced with the immunoSEQ multiplex PCR assay. Not all clones reach the TCRdb copy of this immuneACCESS table, which keeps in-frame sequences only. Checked studies attribute under half of the gap to unresolved V genes and leave the rest unexplained. The sample includes some 120,000 clones, with about 92% observed a single time. The top ten clonotypes cover 0.5% to 0.7% of the sample. The sample comprised PBMCs. These receptors all come from a man at least 80 years old with head and neck cancer.

The chain carries TRBV19 and TRBJ2-2, with D possibly TRBD1 on 6 matching bases. In germline, CDR1 is LNHDA, CDR2 SQIVND (reference sequence). Trimming took off 10 bases at V and 0 bases at J, with 12 bases between the two ends. The CDR3 sequence is 14 residues long. This CDR3 reads CATSGTTNTGELFF. CDR3 sequence (DNA): TGTGCCACCTCCGGGACAACGAACACCGGGGAGCTGTTTTTT.

As concerns this clone: Other nucleotide sequences in the sample specify the same CDR3. The chain recombines TRBV18 with TRBJ2-3, with D unclear. This CDR3 has 12 amino acids. Deletions cut 3 bases from V and 6 bases from J, with 7 bases between. Germline CDR1 KGHSH, CDR2 LQKENI. CDR3 nucleotide sequence: TGTGCCAGCTCACCGGGTGGGGATACGCAGTATTTT. This encodes CASSPGGDTQYF. The full variable domain, in which reference TRBV18 and TRBJ2-3 provide the parts outside the CDR3, is NAGVMQNPRHLVRRRGQEARLRCSPMKGHSHVYWYRQLPEEGLKFMVYLQKENIIDESGMPKERFSAEFPKEGPSILRIQQVVRGDSAAYFCASSPGGDTQYFGPGTRLTVL.

V usage is TRBV4-1 and J usage is TRBJ2-7, with a possible D match to TRBD2 (5 bases). The ends were cut back, 0 bases at V and 6 bases at J, with 12 bases in the middle. The CDR3 consists of 14 residues. CDR1 and CDR2 (germline): MGHRA, YSYEKL. The CDR3 DNA reads as TGCGCCAGCAGCCAAGATTTTAGTGGAGGCGAGCAGTACTTC. Protein product: CASSQDFSGGEQYF.

The rearrangement links TRBV6-5 to TRBJ1-4; weak D call: TRBD1 (6 bases). Germline V gene data show CDR1 as MNHEY and CDR2 as SVGAGI. V lost 6 bases and J 6 bases, leaving 17 bases between the germline ends. The CDR3 contains 15 residues. CDR3 sequence: CASRRVGGQDEKLFF. CDR3 nucleotide sequence: TGTGCCAGCAGGAGGGTGGGGGGGCAGGATGAAAAACTGTTTTTT.

The genes are TRBV9 and TRBJ2-7; 9 positions agree with TRBD2. Germline trimming cut 0 bases from V and 4 bases from J; bases unmatched to any gene: 11. The CDR3 covers 17 residues. Germline CDR1 and CDR2: SGDLS and YYNGEE. The DNA for the CDR3 is TGTGCCAGCAGCGTAGCTACAGTGACTAGCGGAGCGTACGAGCAGTACTTC. Translation: CASSVATVTSGAYEQYF. Full variable domain (rest looked up from reference TRBV9 and TRBJ2-7): DSGVTQTPKHLITATGQRVTLRCSPRSGDLSVYWYQQSLDQGLQFLIQYYNGEERAKGNILERFSAQQFPDLHSELNLSSLELGDSALYFCASSVATVTSGAYEQYFGPGTRLTVT.

V usage is TRBV9 and J usage is TRBJ1-3, with 10 bases lining up with TRBD1. The CDR3 runs to 18 residues. V trimming: 0 bases; J trimming: 0 bases; junction bases outside the gene matches: 6. Germline CDR1 and CDR2: SGDLS and YYNGEE. The CDR3 here is CASSVEVRDRGSGNTIYF. CDR3 sequence (DNA): TGTGCCAGCAGCGTAGAGGTCCGGGACAGGGGCTCTGGAAACACCATATATTTT.

The V gene is TRBV2, the J gene TRBJ2-7; 8 bases map to TRBD1. V gave up 2 bases and J gave up 2 bases; unmatched junction bases: 5. This CDR3 has 15 residues. In germline, CDR1 is SNHLY, CDR2 FYNNEI. The CDR3 spells CASSETGTGAYEQYF. The DNA for the CDR3 is TGTGCCAGCAGTGAAACCGGGACAGGAGCCTACGAGCAGTACTTC.

The J gene is TRBJ2-1, the V gene TRBV21-1. TRBV21-1 is recorded as a pseudogene. The CDR3 extends over 12 amino acids. The chain's CDR3 is CASSRMGDEQFF. CDR3 nucleotides: TGTGCCAGCAGCAGAATGGGGGATGAGCAGTTCTTC.

This clone is a singleton in its sample. V is TRBV15 and J is TRBJ2-7, with 9 bases aligning to TRBD2. The CDR3 spans 17 residues. J gave up 1 base and V 4 bases, and 11 bases lay outside the gene matches. Germline V gene sequence: CDR1 LNHNV, CDR2 YYDKDF (reference sequence). CDR3 amino acids: CATSKDGVSGGSYEQYF. In DNA, the CDR3 is TGTGCCACCAGCAAAGATGGGGTTAGCGGGGGTTCCTACGAGCAGTACTTC. Supplemented by reference TRBV15 and TRBJ2-7, the full variable domain reads DAMVIQNPRYQVTQFGKPVTLSCSQTLNHNVMYWYQQKSSQAPKLLFHYYDKDFNNEADTPDNFQSRRPNTSFCFLDIRSPGLGDTAMYLCATSKDGVSGGSYEQYFGPGTRLTVT.

J is TRBJ2-1 and V is TRBV6-5; 7 bases map to TRBD2. The CDR3 runs to 12 residues. CDR1 and CDR2 from the germline V gene are MNHEY and SVGAGI. With 6 bases clipped from V and 13 bases from J, the junction kept 9 bases outside the gene matches. The CDR3 region is CASRGLTSVQFF. CDR3 DNA sequence: TGTGCCAGCAGGGGCCTCACTAGCGTTCAGTTCTTC.

This clone came up once. The rearrangement uses TRBV19 and TRBJ2-3; D is tentatively TRBD1 or TRBD2 (6 bases each). The CDR3 has 14 residues. V was shortened by 7 bases and J by 6 bases, with 17 bases between the two germline ends. Germline V gene lookup returns CDR1 LNHDA and CDR2 SQIVND (reference sequence). CDR3 residues: CASTPDGGRDTQYF. The DNA for the CDR3 is TGTGCCAGTACCCCGGACGGGGGCAGGGATACGCAGTATTTT.

The chain combines TRBV25-1 with TRBJ1-4; D not resolved. V lost 8 bases, J lost 10 bases, and 26 bases lay in between. The CDR3 extends over 16 amino acids. Germline CDR1 MGHDK, CDR2 SYGVNS. CDR3 region: CASPGRVGGQPRKLFF. The CDR3 DNA reads TGTGCCAGCCCCGGTCGGGTGGGCGGCCAACCGCGAAAACTGTTTTTT.

The V call is TRBV5-8, the J call TRBJ1-2; D call uncertain. Germline V gene sequence: CDR1 SGHTS, CDR2 YDEGEE. The CDR3 consists of 15 residues. The germline V and J ends were trimmed by 4 bases and 6 bases, with 19 bases remaining between them. This CDR3 reads CASSPRVVVPNGYTF. DNA of the CDR3: TGTGCCAGCAGCCCTAGGGTTGTGGTGCCTAATGGCTACACCTTC.

V usage is TRBV18 and J usage is TRBJ1-2, with unresolved D. CDR3 size: 15 residues. The germline V gene has CDR1 KGHSH and CDR2 LQKENI. Trimming stripped 2 bases from V and 7 bases from J, with 17 bases between. The CDR3 sequence: CASSPRPEGGGGYTF. CDR3 sequence (DNA): TGTGCCAGCTCACCAAGGCCCGAGGGAGGAGGTGGCTACACCTTC.